These T cell receptor beta chains were read from a single sample in a study of long-term antiretroviral therapy in people with HIV. Using immunoSEQ multiplex PCR, the repertoire was profiled, and TCRdb retains in-frame clones only, with some absent. This table has 20,000 to 30,000 clones, around 84% appearing once. The material was unsorted PBMCs, obtained 2.3 years after starting antiretroviral therapy. These receptors originate from a man aged 35 to 55 with HIV. Both conserved end residues are part of each CDR3. The D gene is left open where the match is weak. A row's size may be missing; if present it is once, few, many or a size class.

>-|TRBJ2-1|TRBV11-2|-|16
CASSSQGGRIDNEQFF
TGTGCCAGCAGCTCCCAGGGGGGGAGAATCGACAATGAGCAGTTCTTC
>-|TRBJ1-2|TRBV14|-|14
CASSRDTGPYGYTF
TGTGCCAGCAGCCGAGATACAGGGCCCTATGGCTACACCTTC
>-|TRBJ2-3|TRBV18|-|15
CASSPRTGSTDTQYF
TGTGCCAGCTCACCTCGGACGGGGAGCACAGATACGCAGTATTTT
>-|TRBJ1-2|TRBV7-2|-|15
CASSLDGTNHRGYTF
TGTGCCAGCAGCTTAGACGGGACAAATCACAGGGGCTACACCTTC
>-|TRBJ2-7|TRBV2|-|15
CASRGRERTTYEQYF
TGTGCCAGCAGGGGTCGGGAAAGGACAACCTACGAGCAGTACTTC
>once|TRBJ1-5|TRBV5-1|-|13
CASSLDSNQPQHF
TGCGCCAGCAGCCTCGATAGCAATCAGCCCCAGCATTTT
>-|TRBJ2-7|TRBV7-2|TRBD1|14
CASSSRQGVYEQYF
TGTGCCAGCAGCTCGAGACAGGGTGTCTACGAGCAGTACTTC
>few|TRBJ2-7|TRBV7-6|-|14
CASSLGLDSYEQYF
TGTGCCAGCAGCTTGGGCTTGGACTCCTACGAGCAGTACTTC
>-|TRBJ2-7|TRBV5-6|-|15
CASSLGRLTAAEQYF
TGTGCCAGCAGCTTGGGTCGCCTTACCGCTGCAGAGCAGTACTTC
>once|TRBJ2-1|TRBV5-1|TRBD1|15
CASSSDRGRYNEQFF
TGCGCCAGCAGCTCTGACAGGGGTCGCTACAATGAGCAGTTCTTC
>-|TRBJ1-1|TRBV7-9|TRBD1|15
CASRGTAPGRTEAFF
TGTGCCAGCAGGGGGACAGCCCCCGGGAGGACTGAAGCTTTCTTT
>-|TRBJ2-3|TRBV4-2|TRBD2|17
CASSQDGAGGGADTQYF
TGTGCCAGCAGCCAAGACGGAGCGGGAGGGGGGGCAGATACGCAGTATTTT
>-|TRBJ1-2|TRBV27|TRBD1|12
CASSSQGEGYTF
TGTGCCAGCAGCTCACAGGGGGAAGGCTACACCTTC
>-|TRBJ2-3|TRBV27|TRBD1|17
CASSLSPDRGGTDTQYF
TGTGCCAGCAGTTTATCCCCTGACAGGGGCGGCACAGATACGCAGTATTTT
>-|TRBJ2-6|TRBV6-6|-|16
CASSRGWGPGANVLTF
TGTGCCAGCAGTCGCGGATGGGGCCCTGGGGCCAACGTCCTGACTTTC
>-|TRBJ2-1|TRBV9|-|15
CASTPWGSNYNEQFF
TGTGCCAGCACCCCGTGGGGCAGTAACTACAATGAGCAGTTCTTC
>-|TRBJ2-5|TRBV28|-|13
CASSLGQQETQYF
TGTGCCAGCAGTTTAGGACAACAAGAGACCCAGTACTTC
>-|TRBJ2-7|TRBV5-4|-|13
CASSRDTTYEQYF
TGTGCCAGCAGCAGGGACACTACCTACGAGCAGTACTTC
>-|TRBJ2-5|TRBV5-6|-|14
CASSFGGVQETQYF
TGTGCCAGCAGCTTTGGAGGGGTCCAAGAGACCCAGTACTTC
>-|TRBJ1-2|TRBV6-1|TRBD1|13
CASREGQGLGYTF
TGTGCCAGCAGGGAAGGACAGGGGCTTGGCTACACCTTC
>-|TRBJ1-1|TRBV2|-|14
CASSEVRGGYVAFF
TGTGCCAGCAGTGAGGTGCGCGGTGGATATGTGGCTTTCTTT
>-|TRBJ2-1|TRBV5-1|-|12
CASSLEGREQFF
TGCGCCAGCAGCTTGGAGGGTAGGGAGCAGTTCTTC
>-|TRBJ1-2|TRBV6-6|TRBD1|13
CASSLQGAGGYTF
TGTGCCAGCAGCCTACAGGGGGCGGGGGGCTACACCTTC
>-|TRBJ2-2|TRBV7-9|-|16
CASSLGRGDNTGELFF
TGTGCCAGCAGCTTAGGGAGGGGGGACAACACCGGGGAGCTGTTTTTT
>-|TRBJ1-2|TRBV5-1|TRBD1|16
CASSLGQGAAHYGYTF
TGCGCCAGCAGCTTGGGACAGGGCGCTGCCCACTATGGCTACACCTTC
>few|TRBJ2-1|TRBV10-3|TRBD1|15
CAIRLTGDAYNEQFF
TGTGCCATCAGGCTGACAGGGGACGCCTACAATGAGCAGTTCTTC
>-|TRBJ2-7|TRBV5-1|-|12
CASSLDAYEQYF
TGCGCCAGCAGCTTAGACGCCTACGAGCAGTACTTC
>-|TRBJ2-1|TRBV7-2|TRBD2|15
CASSLGLAGYNEQFF
TGTGCCAGCAGCTTAGGTCTAGCGGGGTACAATGAGCAGTTCTTC
>-|TRBJ2-7|TRBV18|-|13
CASSRLRAHEQYF
TGTGCCAGCTCACGACTCAGGGCCCACGAGCAGTACTTC
>-|TRBJ1-3|TRBV5-6|-|16
CASSLASFSSGNTIYF
TGTGCCAGCAGCTTGGCCTCCTTTTCCTCTGGAAACACCATATATTTT
>-|TRBJ1-5|TRBV12-5|TRBD1|19
CASGLVYWGTGVGNQPQHF
TGTGCTAGTGGTTTGGTATACTGGGGGACAGGGGTTGGCAATCAGCCCCAGCATTTT
>-|TRBJ2-7|TRBV9|-|15
CASSGGGLGSYEQYF
TGTGCCAGCAGCGGAGGAGGTCTGGGGTCCTACGAGCAGTACTTC
>-|TRBJ2-5|TRBV6-5|-|14
CASRPHPGRETQYF
TGTGCCAGCAGGCCCCATCCGGGGCGAGAGACCCAGTACTTC
>-|TRBJ1-4|TRBV19|-|14
CASNPGGLHEKLFF
TGTGCCAGTAATCCGGGAGGGCTACATGAAAAACTGTTTTTT
>-|TRBJ1-3|TRBV6-1|TRBD1|15
CASRQGPNSGNTIYF
TGTGCCAGCAGACAGGGGCCAAACTCTGGAAACACCATATATTTT
>once|TRBJ2-3|TRBV19|-|16
CASSTQSRQGTDTQYF
TGTGCCAGTAGTACACAATCTCGCCAGGGCACAGATACGCAGTATTTT
>-|TRBJ2-1|TRBV10-1|TRBD2|19
CASSEPSELAGENYNEQFF
TGCGCCAGCAGTGAGCCGAGCGAACTAGCGGGAGAAAACTACAATGAGCAGTTCTTC
>-|TRBJ2-7|TRBV6-5|-|13
CASSYGGTYEQYF
TGTGCCAGCAGTTACGGGGGGACCTACGAGCAGTACTTC
>-|TRBJ2-3|TRBV11-2|TRBD2|16
CASSFSGRASTDTQYF
TGTGCCAGCAGCTTTAGCGGGAGGGCCTCCACAGATACGCAGTATTTT
>-|TRBJ1-2|TRBV30|TRBD1|13
CAWSHGQGHGYTF
TGTGCCTGGAGTCACGGACAGGGTCATGGCTACACCTTC
>once|TRBJ1-3|TRBV5-1|TRBD1|15
CASSLETGRGNTIYF
TGCGCCAGCAGCTTGGAGACAGGGAGAGGAAACACCATATATTTT